This entry concerns a single T cell receptor beta chain. This entry is derived from a study of T cell clonotyping in hematopoietic cell transplantation. Sample time point: recipient sample about 28 days before transplant, after cytoreduction. Generated by immunoSEQ multiplex PCR, the TCRdb table keeps only in-frame clones and is missing some. The sample has tens of thousands of clones; about 96% are singletons. The source is a woman in her fifties or sixties with acute myeloid leukemia. Some clones in this sample may be carry-over from other donors' samples. The material sequenced was peripheral blood mononuclear cells, taken before stem cell transplant.

The CDR3 region is CAWSGVREQYF. The CDR3 nucleotides are TGTGCCTGGAGTGGCGTGCGCGAGCAGTACTTC. The rearrangement joins TRBV30 to TRBJ2-7; no clear D gene. V gave up 1 base and J gave up 6 bases, with 7 bases separating them. The germline gives CDR1 GTSNPN, CDR2 SVGIG (reference sequence). This CDR3 is 11 amino acids long.